The 14 T cell receptor beta chains below come from one sample, sequenced in a study of blood T cell repertoires in COVID-19. The repertoire was sequenced with immunoSEQ multiplex PCR; TCRdb's copy has only in-frame clones and lacks some. The sample yields around 100,000 clones, approximately 90% seen once. The material sequenced was peripheral blood. Every receptor here comes from a man between 50 and 59 years old with active COVID-19.

The chain combines TRBV13 with TRBJ2-3; 8 bases are shared with TRBD2. The V gene end was trimmed by 3 bases and the J gene end by 2 bases; junction bases not matched to a gene: 22. The CDR3 runs 21 residues. Germline CDR1 and CDR2: PRHDT and FYEKMQ (reference sequence). The CDR3 is CASSFSADRAGAASATDTQYF. The CDR3 DNA reads as TGTGCCAGCAGCTTCTCCGCTGATCGAGCGGGAGCCGCATCGGCCACAGATACGCAGTATTTT.

CDR3 sequence: CASSLRSRQSGTQYF. The DNA for the CDR3 is TGTGCCAGCAGTTTAAGGTCCAGACAGTCCGGTACGCAGTATTTT. The chain is built from TRBV28 and TRBJ2-3, with D perhaps TRBD1 (5 bases). The CDR3 spans 15 residues. Germline CDR1 reads MDHEN; CDR2 reads SYDVKM. Between the trimmed V and J ends, which lost 2 bases and 8 bases, there was a span of 17 bases. Based on the CDR3 plus reference TRBV28 and TRBJ2-3, the full variable domain is DVKVTQSSRYLVKRTGEKVFLECVQDMDHENMFWYRQDPGLGLRLIYFSYDVKMKEKGDIPEGYSVSREKKERFSLILESASTNQTSMYLCASSLRSRQSGTQYFGPGTRLTVL.

The chain is built from TRBV3-1 (or the pseudogene TRBV3-2) and TRBJ1-2; 9 bases fit TRBD1. CDR3 length: 14 residues. V trimming: 5 bases; J trimming: 5 bases; junction bases outside the gene matches: 6. The germline V gene has CDR1 LGHDT and CDR2 YNNKEL (reference sequence). The CDR3 loop reads CASSLSTGGYGYTF. The DNA of the CDR3 is TGTGCCAGCAGCTTGTCGACAGGGGGGTATGGCTACACCTTC.

The count of this clone is one. This chain uses TRBV7-9 with TRBJ2-1, with D possibly being TRBD1 (5 bases). Trimming shortened V by 1 base and J by 6 bases, and 13 bases separated the two germline ends. CDR3 length: 15 amino acids. Germline loops: CDR1 SEHNR, CDR2 FQNEAQ (reference sequence). The CDR3 nucleotides are TGTGCCAGCAGCTTAGTAACCAGGGCCCCCAATGAGCAGTTCTTC. Translated: CASSLVTRAPNEQFF.

This clone is a singleton in its sample. The CDR3 DNA reads TGTGCCAGCAGCTTAAGGCTCAGGGGGCAATCACCCCTCCACTTT. Translating it yields CASSLRLRGQSPLHF. The chain combines TRBV7-8 with TRBJ1-6; 8 nucleotides align to TRBD1. The germline V gene has CDR1 SGHVS and CDR2 FQNEAQ. V dropped 2 bases and J dropped 10; count of bases not matched to a gene: 7. The CDR3 totals 15 residues.

The chain is built from TRBV5-4 and TRBJ2-2; TRBD2 matches 8 bases. The CDR3 has 18 amino acids. The V segment lost 3 bases and the J segment 1 base; nucleotides outside the gene matches: 11. The germline V gene has CDR1 SGHNT and CDR2 YYREEE (reference sequence). CDR3 protein: CASSWALRSGGNTGELFF. The CDR3 nucleotides read TGTGCCAGCAGCTGGGCCCTGAGAAGCGGGGGGAACACCGGGGAGCTGTTTTTT.

The chain carries TRBV19 and TRBJ1-1; D remains unclear. Germline V gene sequence: CDR1 LNHDA, CDR2 SQIVND (reference sequence). Trimming took 5 bases from V and 5 from J, leaving 9 bases between them. The CDR3 spans 12 residues. As DNA, the CDR3 is TGTGCCAGTAGTCCCCGTGCGACTGAAGCTTTCTTT. Its protein product is CASSPRATEAFF.

The chain recombines TRBV27 with TRBJ2-3; TRBD1 agrees at 11 bases. The CDR3 contains 16 residues. Germline V gene sequence: CDR1 MNHEY, CDR2 SMNVEV (reference sequence). V lost 5 bases to trimming and J lost 2 bases; unmatched junction nucleotides: 6. CDR3 sequence: CASSPGTGGYTDTQYF. CDR3 sequence (DNA): TGTGCCAGCAGTCCCGGGACAGGGGGTTACACAGATACGCAGTATTTT.

J is TRBJ2-7 and V is TRBV11-2; D unclear. This CDR3 comprises 13 residues. Trimming cost V 3 bases and J 5 bases, with 11 bases left between them. The germline CDR1 and CDR2 sequences are SGHAT and FQNNGV. CDR3 bases: TGTGCCAGCAGCTTGACACCCCTGAACGAGCAGTACGTC. It codes for CASSLTPLNEQYV.

The V call is TRBV6-5, the J call TRBJ1-3; 7 bases align to TRBD1. The CDR3 runs 16 residues. The J segment lost 0 bases and the V segment lost 4 bases, leaving 6 bases of the junction unmatched. The germline V gene encodes CDR1 MNHEY and CDR2 SVGAGI. CDR3 sequence: CASSSTGTSSGNTIYF. The DNA for the CDR3 is TGTGCCAGCAGTTCGACAGGGACGAGCTCTGGAAACACCATATATTTT.

V gene TRBV9 combines with J gene TRBJ2-2; D may be TRBD2 (6 bases). Germline V CDR1 and CDR2: SGDLS, YYNGEE. The V end was cut by 4 bases, the J end by 7 bases, with 14 bases between. CDR3 length: 14 residues. The CDR3 coding sequence is TGTGCCAGCAGCCCCCTTACGGGGGTCGGGGAGCTGTTTTTT. Amino acid sequence: CASSPLTGVGELFF.

This sequence joins TRBV20-1 and TRBJ1-5, with D unresolved. The CDR3 consists of 15 residues. Germline-derived CDR1 and CDR2 are DFQATT and SNEGSKA (reference sequence). V was pared by 3 bases and J by 0 bases, with 12 bases between. The CDR3 sequence is CSASGGDYSNQPQHF. CDR3 coding DNA: TGCAGTGCTAGTGGTGGAGACTATAGCAATCAGCCCCAGCATTTT.

The V call is TRBV18, the J call TRBJ1-1; D is ambiguous. CDR1 is KGHSH, CDR2 LQKENI, per germline. The CDR3 covers 14 residues. V was shortened by 3 bases and J by 2 bases, with 10 bases between the two germline ends. CDR3 coding DNA: TGTGCCAGCTCACCCAGGAGCGGAAACACTGAAGCTTTCTTT. Protein product: CASSPRSGNTEAFF.

The chain recombines TRBV19 with TRBJ2-1; 10 nucleotides align to TRBD2. The CDR3 runs to 18 residues. Germline loops: CDR1 LNHDA, CDR2 SQIVND (reference sequence). The V segment lost 4 bases and the J segment 0 bases; nucleotides outside the gene matches: 9. CDR3 sequence: CASSKFTPSGSSYNEQFF. Written as DNA, the CDR3 is TGTGCCAGTAGTAAGTTTACCCCTAGCGGGAGCTCCTACAATGAGCAGTTCTTC.